The present T cell receptor beta chain was sequenced within a study of T cell responses to AZD1222 COVID-19 vaccine. Germline V lookup: CDR1 SGHNT, CDR2 YENEEA. The CDR3 has 17 amino acids. With 1 base clipped from V and 4 bases from J, the junction kept 8 bases outside the gene matches. The protocol was immunoSEQ multiplex PCR, while the TCRdb copy is restricted to in-frame clones and leaves out a portion. The table lists fewer than 140,000 clones, roughly 90% of them singletons, with about 4.8% in the top ten. This clone was seen only a few times. The clonotype originates from an adult in good health. The chain has TRBV11-3 and TRBJ2-1, with TRBD2 matching over 9 bases. The sequencing used peripheral blood, collected on day 0 of AZD1222 vaccination. The CDR3 region is CASSLGVAGEGYNEQFF. The CDR3, as DNA: TGTGCCAGCAGCTTAGGGGTAGCGGGAGAAGGATACAATGAGCAGTTCTTC.